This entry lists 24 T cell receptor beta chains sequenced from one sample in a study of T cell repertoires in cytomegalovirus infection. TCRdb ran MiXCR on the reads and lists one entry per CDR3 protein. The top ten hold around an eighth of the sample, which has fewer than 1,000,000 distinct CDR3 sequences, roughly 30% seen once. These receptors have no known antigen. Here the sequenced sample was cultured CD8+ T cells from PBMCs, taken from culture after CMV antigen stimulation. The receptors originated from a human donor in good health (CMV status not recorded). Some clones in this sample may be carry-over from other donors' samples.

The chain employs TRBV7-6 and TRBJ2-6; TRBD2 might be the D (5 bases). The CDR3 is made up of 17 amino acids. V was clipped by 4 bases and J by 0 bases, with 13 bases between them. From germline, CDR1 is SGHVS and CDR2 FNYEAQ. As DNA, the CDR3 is TGTGCCAGCAGCTGGACTGCTGACCCCTCTGGGGCCAACGTCCTGACTTTC. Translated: CASSWTADPSGANVLTF. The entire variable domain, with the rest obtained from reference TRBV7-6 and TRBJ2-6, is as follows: GAGVSQSPRYKVTKRGQDVALRCDPISGHVSLYWYRQALGQGPEFLTYFNYEAQQDKSGLPNDRFSAERPEGSISTLTIQRTEQRDSAMYRCASSWTADPSGANVLTFGAGSRLTVL.

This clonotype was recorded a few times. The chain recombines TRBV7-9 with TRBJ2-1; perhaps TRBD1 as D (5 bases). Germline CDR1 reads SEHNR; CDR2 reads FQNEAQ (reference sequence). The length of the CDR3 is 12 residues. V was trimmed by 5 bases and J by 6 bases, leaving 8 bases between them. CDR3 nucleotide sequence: TGTGCCAGCAGCCGACAGCCCAATGAGCAGTTCTTC. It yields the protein CASSRQPNEQFF.

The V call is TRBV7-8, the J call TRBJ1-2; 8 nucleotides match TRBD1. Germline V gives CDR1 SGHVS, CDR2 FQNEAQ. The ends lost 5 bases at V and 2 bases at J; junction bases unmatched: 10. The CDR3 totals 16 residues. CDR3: CASSPRQGRVNYGYTF. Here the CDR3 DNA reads TGTGCCAGCAGCCCCCGACAGGGGAGGGTCAACTATGGCTACACCTTC.

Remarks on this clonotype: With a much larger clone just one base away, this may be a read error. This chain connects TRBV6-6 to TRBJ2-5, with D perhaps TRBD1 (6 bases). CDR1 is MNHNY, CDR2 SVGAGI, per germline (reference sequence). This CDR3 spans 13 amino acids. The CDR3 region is CTSSYGQKETQYF. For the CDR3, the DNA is TGTACCAGCAGTTACGGACAGAAAGAGACCCAGTACTTC.

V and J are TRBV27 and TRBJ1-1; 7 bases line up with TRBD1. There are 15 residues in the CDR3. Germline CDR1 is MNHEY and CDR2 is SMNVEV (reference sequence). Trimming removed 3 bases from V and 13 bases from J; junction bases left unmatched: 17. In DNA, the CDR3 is TGTGCCAGCAGTTTGGCTGAACCGCCGGACAGGTTCGTTTTCTTT. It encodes CASSLAEPPDRFVFF.

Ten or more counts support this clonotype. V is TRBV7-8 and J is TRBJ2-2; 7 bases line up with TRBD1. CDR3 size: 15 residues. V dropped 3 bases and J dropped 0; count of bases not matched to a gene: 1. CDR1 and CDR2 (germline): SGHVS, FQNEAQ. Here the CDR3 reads CASSFGTANTGELFF. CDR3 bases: TGTGCCAGCAGCTTTGGGACAGCGAACACCGGGGAGCTGTTTTTT.

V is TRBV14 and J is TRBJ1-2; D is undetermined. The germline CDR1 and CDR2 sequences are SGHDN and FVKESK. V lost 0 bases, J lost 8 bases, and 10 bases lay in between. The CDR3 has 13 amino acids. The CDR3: CASSQERARGYTF. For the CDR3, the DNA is TGTGCCAGCAGCCAAGAACGAGCACGGGGCTACACCTTC. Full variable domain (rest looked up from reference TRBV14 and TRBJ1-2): EAGVTQFPSHSVIEKGQTVTLRCDPISGHDNLYWYRRVMGKEIKFLLHFVKESKQDESGMPNNRFLAERTGGTYSTLKVQPAELEDSGVYFCASSQERARGYTFGSGTRLTVV.

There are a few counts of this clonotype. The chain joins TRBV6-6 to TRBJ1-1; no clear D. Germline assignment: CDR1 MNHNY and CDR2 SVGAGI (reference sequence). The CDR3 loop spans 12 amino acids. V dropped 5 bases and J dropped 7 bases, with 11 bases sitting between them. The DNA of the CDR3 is TGTGCCAGCAGTCCCCGGGGAATTGAAGCTTTCTTT. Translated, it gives CASSPRGIEAFF.

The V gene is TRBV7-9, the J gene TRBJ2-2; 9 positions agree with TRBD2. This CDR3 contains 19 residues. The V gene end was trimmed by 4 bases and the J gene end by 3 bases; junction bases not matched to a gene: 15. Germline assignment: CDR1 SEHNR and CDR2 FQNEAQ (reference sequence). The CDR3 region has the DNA TGTGCCAGCAGCTCGCACCGACTAGCGGCCGACTTGGACACCGGGGAGCTGTTTTTT. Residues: CASSSHRLAADLDTGELFF.

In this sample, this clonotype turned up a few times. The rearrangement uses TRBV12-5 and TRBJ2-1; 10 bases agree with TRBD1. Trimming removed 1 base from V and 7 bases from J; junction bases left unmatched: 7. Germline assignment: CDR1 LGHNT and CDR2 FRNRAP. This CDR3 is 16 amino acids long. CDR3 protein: CASGLGQGASENEQFF. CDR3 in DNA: TGTGCTAGTGGTTTGGGACAGGGGGCGTCGGAGAATGAGCAGTTCTTC.

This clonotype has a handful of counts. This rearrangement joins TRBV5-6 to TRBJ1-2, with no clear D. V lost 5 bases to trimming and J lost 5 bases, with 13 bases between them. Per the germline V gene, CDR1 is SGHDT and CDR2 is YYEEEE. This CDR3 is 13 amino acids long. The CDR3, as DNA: TGTGCCAGCAGGGAAGGGAGGCTATATGGCTACACCTTC. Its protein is CASREGRLYGYTF.

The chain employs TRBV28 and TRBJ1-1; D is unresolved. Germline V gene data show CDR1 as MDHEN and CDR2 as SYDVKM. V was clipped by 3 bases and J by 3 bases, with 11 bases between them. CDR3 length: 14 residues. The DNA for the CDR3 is TGTGCCAGCAGTTTGAGAGGGCCGTACACTGAAGCTTTCTTT. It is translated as CASSLRGPYTEAFF.

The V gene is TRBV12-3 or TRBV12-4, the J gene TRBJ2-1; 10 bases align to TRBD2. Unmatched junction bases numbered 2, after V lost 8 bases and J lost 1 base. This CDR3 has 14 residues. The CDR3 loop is CASGSGGSYNEQFF. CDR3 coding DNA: TGTGCCAGCGGTAGCGGGGGGTCCTACAATGAGCAGTTCTTC.

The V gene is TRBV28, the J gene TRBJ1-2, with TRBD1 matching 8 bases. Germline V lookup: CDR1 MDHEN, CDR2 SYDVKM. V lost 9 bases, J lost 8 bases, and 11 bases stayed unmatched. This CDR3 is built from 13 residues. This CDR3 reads CASPSDRGGGYTF. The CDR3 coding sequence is TGTGCCAGTCCATCCGACAGGGGCGGCGGCTACACCTTC.

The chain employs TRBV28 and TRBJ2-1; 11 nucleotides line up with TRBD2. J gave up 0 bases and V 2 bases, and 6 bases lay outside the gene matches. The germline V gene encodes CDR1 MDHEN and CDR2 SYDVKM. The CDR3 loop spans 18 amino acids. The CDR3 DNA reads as TGTGCCAGCAGTTTAAATCCTCTAGCGGGGGGCTCCTACAATGAGCAGTTCTTC. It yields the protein CASSLNPLAGGSYNEQFF.

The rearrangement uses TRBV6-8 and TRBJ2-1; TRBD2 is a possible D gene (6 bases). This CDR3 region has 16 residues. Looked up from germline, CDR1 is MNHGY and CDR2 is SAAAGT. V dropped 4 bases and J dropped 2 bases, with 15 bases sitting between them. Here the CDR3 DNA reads TGTGCCAGCAGTTGGAGGGGCAGGGTCACCTACAATGAGCAGTTCTTC. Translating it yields CASSWRGRVTYNEQFF.

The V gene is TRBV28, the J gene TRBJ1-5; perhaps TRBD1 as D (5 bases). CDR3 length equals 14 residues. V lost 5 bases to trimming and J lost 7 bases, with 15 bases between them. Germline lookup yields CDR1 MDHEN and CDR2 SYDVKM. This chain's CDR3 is CASSARGKTQPQHF. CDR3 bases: TGTGCCAGCAGTGCTAGGGGTAAGACACAGCCCCAGCATTTT.

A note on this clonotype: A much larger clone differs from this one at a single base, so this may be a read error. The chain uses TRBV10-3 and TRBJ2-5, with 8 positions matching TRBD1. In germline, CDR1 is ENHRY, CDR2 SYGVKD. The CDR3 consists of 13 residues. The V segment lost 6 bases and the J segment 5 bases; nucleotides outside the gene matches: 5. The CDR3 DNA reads TGTGCCATCAGCCGGACAGGGAACGAGACCCAGTACTTC. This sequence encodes CAISRTGNETQYF.

The CDR3 is CAIMGGNEAFF. Written as DNA, the CDR3 is TGTGCCATCATGGGGGGCAATGAAGCTTTCTTT. The chain carries TRBV10-3 and TRBJ1-1; possible D gene TRBD1, 6 bases. CDR1 and CDR2 from the germline V gene are ENHRY and SYGVKD. V was shortened by 7 bases and J by 7 bases, with 10 bases between the two germline ends. The CDR3 is 11 residues long.

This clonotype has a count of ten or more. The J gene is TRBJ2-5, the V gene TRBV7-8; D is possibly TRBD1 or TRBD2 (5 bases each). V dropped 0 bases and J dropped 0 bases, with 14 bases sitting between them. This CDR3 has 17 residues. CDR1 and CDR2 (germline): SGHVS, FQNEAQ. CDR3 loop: CASSLAQIGEYQETQYF. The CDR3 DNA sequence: TGTGCCAGCAGCTTAGCGCAGATAGGGGAGTACCAAGAGACCCAGTACTTC.

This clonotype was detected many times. The CDR3 spells CASTSGGADTQYF. The CDR3 region has the DNA TGTGCCAGCACCAGCGGGGGGGCAGATACGCAGTATTTT. The chain links TRBV27 to TRBJ2-3; 10 bases agree with TRBD2. V was pared by 7 bases and J by 4 bases, with 2 bases of the junction left unmatched. The germline gives CDR1 MNHEY, CDR2 SMNVEV (reference sequence). This CDR3 has 13 residues.

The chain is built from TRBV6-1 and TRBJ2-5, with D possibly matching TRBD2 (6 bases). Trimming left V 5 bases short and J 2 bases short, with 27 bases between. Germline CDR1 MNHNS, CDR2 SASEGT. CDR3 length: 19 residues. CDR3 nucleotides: TGTGCCAGCAGTTCCAGTCGGGCCCAAGACAGCGGACTACAAGAGACCCAGTACTTC. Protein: CASSSSRAQDSGLQETQYF.

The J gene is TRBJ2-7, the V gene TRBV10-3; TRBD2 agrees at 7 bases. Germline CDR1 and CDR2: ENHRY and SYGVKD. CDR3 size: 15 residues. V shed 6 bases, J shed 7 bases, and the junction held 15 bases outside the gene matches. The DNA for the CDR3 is TGTGCCATCAGGGCTAGCGGAATTCCTACGTGGGAGCAGTACTTC. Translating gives CAIRASGIPTWEQYF.

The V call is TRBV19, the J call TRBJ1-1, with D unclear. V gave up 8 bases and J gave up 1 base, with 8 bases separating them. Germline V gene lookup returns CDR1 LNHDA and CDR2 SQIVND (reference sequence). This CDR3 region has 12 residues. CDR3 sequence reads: CASALRNTEAFF. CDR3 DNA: TGTGCCAGTGCATTAAGGAACACTGAAGCTTTCTTT.